This TCR beta chain is from a study of T cells in Graves' hyperthyroidism and ophthalmopathy. CDR3 length: 14 amino acids. Germline V gene lookup returns CDR1 SGHAT and CDR2 FQNNGV. Trimming left V 1 base short and J 2 bases short, with 8 bases between. The TCR beta CDR3 regions underwent amplification using RNA transcripts as the source. First-round RT-PCR of the TCR CDR3 relied on the HTBI primer set. TCRdb fed the multiplex PCR reads into MiXCR, producing one record per CDR3 protein. The repertoire holds approximately 380,000 distinct CDR3 sequences, roughly an eighth seen once, with around 28% in the top ten. This clonotype showed up many times.

The TCR originated in a man in his fifties or sixties with Graves' ophthalmopathy. Input material: blood. The rearrangement links TRBV11-2 to TRBJ2-5; D unclear. The CDR3 loop is CASSLGVSQETQYF. The CDR3 DNA follows: TGTGCCAGCAGCTTAGGTGTTTCGCAAGAGACCCAGTACTTC.